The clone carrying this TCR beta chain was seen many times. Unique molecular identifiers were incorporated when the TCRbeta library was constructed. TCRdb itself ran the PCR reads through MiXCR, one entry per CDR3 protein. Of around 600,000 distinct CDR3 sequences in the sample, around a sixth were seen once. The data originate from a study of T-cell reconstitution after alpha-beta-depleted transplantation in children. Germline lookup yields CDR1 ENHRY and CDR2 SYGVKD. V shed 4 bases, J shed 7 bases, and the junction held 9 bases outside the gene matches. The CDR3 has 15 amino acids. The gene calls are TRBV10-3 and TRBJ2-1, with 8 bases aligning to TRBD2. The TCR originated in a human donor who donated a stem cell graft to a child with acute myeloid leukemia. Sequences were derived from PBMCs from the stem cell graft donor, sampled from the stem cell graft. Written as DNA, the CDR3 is TGTGCCATCAGTGGTCGGGGGGGACGGGATAATGAGCAGTTCTTC. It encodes CAISGRGGRDNEQFF.